The 2 T cell receptor beta chains listed next were all sequenced from one sample in a study of radiation and T cells in renal cell carcinoma. Produced via immunoSEQ multiplex PCR; TCRdb's table is partial and in-frame only. This table has about 47,000 clones, 75% to 85% appearing once. The time point is: blood 2 weeks post-SBRT. The treatment: 15 Gy SBRT to primary tumor, nephrectomy 4 weeks later. The starting material was blood, obtained from a patient whose treatment included radiotherapy and nephrectomy. These receptors were obtained from a woman aged 70-85 years with renal cell carcinoma.

The rearrangement links TRBV6-1 to TRBJ1-1; TRBD1 might be the D (5 bases). CDR3 length: 13 amino acids. The germline gives CDR1 MNHNS, CDR2 SASEGT. Trimming stripped 3 bases from V and 5 bases from J, with 10 bases between. The CDR3 DNA follows: TGTGCCAGCAGTGACGGGGGGGGGACTGAAGCTTTCTTT. Translated, it gives CASSDGGGTEAFF.

J is TRBJ1-5 and V is TRBV10-3; no firm D call. The CDR3 contains 11 residues. Deletions cut 6 bases from V and 8 bases from J, with 8 bases between. Germline CDR1 ENHRY, CDR2 SYGVKD. The CDR3 bases are TGTGCCATCAGCGGGTCCAAGCCCCAGCATTTT. This translates into CAISGSKPQHF.